The clone carrying this T cell receptor (beta chain) was seen more than once but under ten times. The CDR3 consists of 19 residues. V was pared by 0 bases and J by 8 bases, with 29 bases between. From germline, CDR1 is GTSNPN and CDR2 SVGIG (reference sequence). The sample belongs to a study of blood T cell repertoires in COVID-19. The wider study: PBMCs, B-cell-depleted T cells, or T cells provided the cDNA or gDNA that made up the material.

Assay: immunoSEQ multiplex PCR; the TCRdb copy retains only in-frame clones and omits some. Of about 300,000 clones listed, about nine tenths are singletons. This chain links TRBV30 with TRBJ2-1; unclear D gene. The receptor was derived from a woman in her 40s who had recovered from COVID-19. The sequencing sample was made of peripheral blood. As DNA, the CDR3 is TGTGCCTGGAGTGTACGCGGCGGAAAATCAAACCTACAATTTGATGAGCAGTTCTTC. Its protein is CAWSVRGGKSNLQFDEQFF.